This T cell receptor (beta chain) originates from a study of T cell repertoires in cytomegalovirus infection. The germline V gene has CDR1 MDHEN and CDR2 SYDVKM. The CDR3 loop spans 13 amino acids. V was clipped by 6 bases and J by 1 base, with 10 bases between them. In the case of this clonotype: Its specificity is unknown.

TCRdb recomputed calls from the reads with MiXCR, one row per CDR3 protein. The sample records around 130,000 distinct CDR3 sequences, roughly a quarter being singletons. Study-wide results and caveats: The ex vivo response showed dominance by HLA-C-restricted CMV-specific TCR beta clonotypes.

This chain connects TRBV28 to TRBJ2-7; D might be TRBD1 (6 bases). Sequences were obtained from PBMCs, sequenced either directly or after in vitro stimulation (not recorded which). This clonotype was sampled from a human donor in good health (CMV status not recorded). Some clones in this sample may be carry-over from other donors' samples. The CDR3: CASSLQGSYEQYF. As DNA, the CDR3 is TGTGCCAGCAGCCTTCAGGGGTCCTACGAGCAGTACTTC.